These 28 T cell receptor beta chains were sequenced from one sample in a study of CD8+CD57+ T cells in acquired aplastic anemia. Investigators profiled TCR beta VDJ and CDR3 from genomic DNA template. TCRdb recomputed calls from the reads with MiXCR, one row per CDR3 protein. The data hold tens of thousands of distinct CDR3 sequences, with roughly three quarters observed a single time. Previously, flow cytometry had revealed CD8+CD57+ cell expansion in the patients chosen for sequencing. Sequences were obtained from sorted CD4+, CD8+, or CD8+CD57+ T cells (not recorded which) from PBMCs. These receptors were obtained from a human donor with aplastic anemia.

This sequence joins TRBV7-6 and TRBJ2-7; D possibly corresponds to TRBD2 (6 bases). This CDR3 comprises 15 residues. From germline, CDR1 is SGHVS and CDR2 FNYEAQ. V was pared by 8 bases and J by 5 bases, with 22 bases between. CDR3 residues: CASAVDRENRDEQYF. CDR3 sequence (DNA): TGTGCCAGCGCGGTGGACCGGGAGAACCGTGACGAGCAGTACTTC. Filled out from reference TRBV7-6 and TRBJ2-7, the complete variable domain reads GAGVSQSPRYKVTKRGQDVALRCDPISGHVSLYWYRQALGQGPEFLTYFNYEAQQDKSGLPNDRFSAERPEGSISTLTIQRTEQRDSAMYRCASAVDRENRDEQYFGPGTRLTVT.

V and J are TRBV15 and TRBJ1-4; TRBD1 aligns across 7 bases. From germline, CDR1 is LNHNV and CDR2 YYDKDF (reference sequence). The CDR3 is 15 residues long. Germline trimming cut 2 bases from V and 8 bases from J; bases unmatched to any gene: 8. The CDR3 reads CATSRLGGGNEKLFF. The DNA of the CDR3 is TGTGCCACCAGCAGATTGGGAGGGGGCAACGAAAAACTGTTTTTT.

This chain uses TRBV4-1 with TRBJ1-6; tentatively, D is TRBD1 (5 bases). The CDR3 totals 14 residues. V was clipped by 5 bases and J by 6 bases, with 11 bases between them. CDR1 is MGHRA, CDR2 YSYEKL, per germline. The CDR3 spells CASSKRDGNSPLHF. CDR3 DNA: TGCGCCAGCAGCAAACGGGACGGTAATTCACCCCTCCACTTT.

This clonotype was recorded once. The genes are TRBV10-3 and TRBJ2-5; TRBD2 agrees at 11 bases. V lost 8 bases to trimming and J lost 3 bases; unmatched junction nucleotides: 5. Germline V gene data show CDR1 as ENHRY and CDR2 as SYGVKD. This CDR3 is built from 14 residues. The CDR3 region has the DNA TGTGCCATCTATAGCGGGAGGGCCAAAGAGACCCAGTACTTC. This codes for CAIYSGRAKETQYF.

CDR3 sequence: CASSPAWRENTGELFF. For the CDR3, the DNA is TGTGCCAGCAGCCCCGCGTGGAGGGAGAATACCGGGGAGCTGTTTTTT. J is TRBJ2-2 and V is TRBV4-2, with D perhaps TRBD2 (6 bases). The CDR3 contains 16 residues. V gave up 4 bases and J gave up 5 bases, with 17 bases separating them. CDR1 LGHNA and CDR2 YNFKEQ come from the germline V gene.

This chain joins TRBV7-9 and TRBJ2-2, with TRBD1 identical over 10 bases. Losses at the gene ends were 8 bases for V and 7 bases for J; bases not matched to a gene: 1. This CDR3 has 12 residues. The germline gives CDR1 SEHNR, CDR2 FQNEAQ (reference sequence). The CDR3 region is CASWTGGGELFF. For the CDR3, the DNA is TGTGCCAGCTGGACAGGGGGCGGGGAGCTGTTTTTT.

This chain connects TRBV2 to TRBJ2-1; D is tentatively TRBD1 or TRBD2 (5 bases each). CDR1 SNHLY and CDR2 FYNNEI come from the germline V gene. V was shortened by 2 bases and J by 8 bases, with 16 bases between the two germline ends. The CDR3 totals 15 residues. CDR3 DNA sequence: TGTGCCAGCAGTGAAACCGGGACCGGTACGCATGAGCAGTTCTTC. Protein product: CASSETGTGTHEQFF. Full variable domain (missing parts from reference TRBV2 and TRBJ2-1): EPEVTQTPSHQVTQMGQEVILRCVPISNHLYFYWYRQILGQKVEFLVSFYNNEISEKSEIFDDQFSVERPDGSNFTLKIRSTKLEDSAMYFCASSETGTGTHEQFFGPGTRLTVL.

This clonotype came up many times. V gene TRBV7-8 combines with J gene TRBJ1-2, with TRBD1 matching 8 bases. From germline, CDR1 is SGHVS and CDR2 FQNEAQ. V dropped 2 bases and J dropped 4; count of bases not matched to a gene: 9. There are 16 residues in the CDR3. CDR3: CASSLTAGGAGYGYTF. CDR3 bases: TGTGCCAGCAGCTTAACGGCAGGGGGCGCAGGCTATGGCTACACCTTC.

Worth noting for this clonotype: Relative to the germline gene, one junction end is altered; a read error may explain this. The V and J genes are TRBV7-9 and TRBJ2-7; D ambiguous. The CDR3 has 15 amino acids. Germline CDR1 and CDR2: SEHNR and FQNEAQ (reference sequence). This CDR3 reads CASRLPSSSSSLRCF. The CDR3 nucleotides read TGTGCCAGCAGGCTACCCTCGTCGTCGTCTAGTCTCCGGTGCTTC. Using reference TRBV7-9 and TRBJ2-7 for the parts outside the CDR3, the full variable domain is DTGVSQNPRHKITKRGQNVTFRCDPISEHNRLYWYRQTLGQGPEFLTYFQNEAQLEKSRLLSDRFSAERPKGSFSTLEIQRTEQGDSAMYLCASRLPSSSSSLRCFGPGTRLTVT.

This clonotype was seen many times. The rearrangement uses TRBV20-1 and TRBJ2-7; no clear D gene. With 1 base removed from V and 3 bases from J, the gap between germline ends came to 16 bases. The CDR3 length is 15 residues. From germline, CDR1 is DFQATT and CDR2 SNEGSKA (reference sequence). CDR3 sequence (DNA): TGCAGTGCTAGAGGTCCTAGGCAGCAGCTCTACGAGCAGTACTTC. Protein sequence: CSARGPRQQLYEQYF.

In DNA, the CDR3 is TGTGCCATCAGTGGAGCGGGAGTAAACACAGATACGCAGTATTTT. Translation gives CAISGAGVNTDTQYF. The V and J genes are TRBV10-3 and TRBJ2-3; 8 positions match TRBD2. This CDR3 is 15 amino acids long. The germline gives CDR1 ENHRY, CDR2 SYGVKD. Unmatched junction bases numbered 5, after V lost 4 bases and J lost 2 bases.

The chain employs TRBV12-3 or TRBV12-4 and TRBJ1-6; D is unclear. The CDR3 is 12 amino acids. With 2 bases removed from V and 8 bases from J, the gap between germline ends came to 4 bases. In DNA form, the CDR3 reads TGTGCCAGCAGTTTAATGGATTCACCCCTCCACTTT. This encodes CASSLMDSPLHF.

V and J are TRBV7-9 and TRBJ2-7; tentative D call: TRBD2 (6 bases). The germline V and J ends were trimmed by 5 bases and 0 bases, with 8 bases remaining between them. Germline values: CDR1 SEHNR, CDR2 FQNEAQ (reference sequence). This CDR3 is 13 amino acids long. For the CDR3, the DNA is TGTGCCAGCAGCCAGACTAGCTCCTACGAGCAGTACTTC. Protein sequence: CASSQTSSYEQYF.

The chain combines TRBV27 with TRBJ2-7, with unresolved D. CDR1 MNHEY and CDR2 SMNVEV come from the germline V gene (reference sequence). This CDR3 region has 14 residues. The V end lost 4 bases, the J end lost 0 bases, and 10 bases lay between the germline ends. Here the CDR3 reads CASSSPVYSYEQYF. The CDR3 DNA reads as TGTGCCAGCAGTTCCCCTGTGTACTCCTACGAGCAGTACTTC.

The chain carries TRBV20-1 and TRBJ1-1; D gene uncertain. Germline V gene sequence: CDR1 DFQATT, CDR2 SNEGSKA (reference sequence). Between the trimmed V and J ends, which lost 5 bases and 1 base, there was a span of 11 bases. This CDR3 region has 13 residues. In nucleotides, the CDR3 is TGCAGTGCTTTCGGGCAGCCGAACACTGAAGCTTTCTTT. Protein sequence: CSAFGQPNTEAFF.

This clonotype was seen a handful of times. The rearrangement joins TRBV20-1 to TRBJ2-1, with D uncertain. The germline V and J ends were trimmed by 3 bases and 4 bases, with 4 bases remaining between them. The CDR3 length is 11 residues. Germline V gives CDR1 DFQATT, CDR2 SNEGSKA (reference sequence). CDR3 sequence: CSARRYNEQFF. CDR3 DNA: TGCAGTGCTAGGAGATACAATGAGCAGTTCTTC.

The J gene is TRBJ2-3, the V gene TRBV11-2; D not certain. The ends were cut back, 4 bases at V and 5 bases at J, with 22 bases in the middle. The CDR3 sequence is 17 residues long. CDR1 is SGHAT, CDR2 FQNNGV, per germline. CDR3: CASSSLGSLAAEDTQYF. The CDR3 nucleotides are TGTGCCAGCAGCTCCTTAGGTAGCCTTGCGGCAGAAGATACGCAGTATTTT.

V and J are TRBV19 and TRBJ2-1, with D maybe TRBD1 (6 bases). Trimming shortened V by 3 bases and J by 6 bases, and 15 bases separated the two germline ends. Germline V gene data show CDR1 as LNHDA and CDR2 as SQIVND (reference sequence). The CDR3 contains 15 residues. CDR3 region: CASSIGRGVPNEQFF. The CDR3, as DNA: TGTGCCAGTAGTATTGGCAGGGGTGTCCCCAATGAGCAGTTCTTC.

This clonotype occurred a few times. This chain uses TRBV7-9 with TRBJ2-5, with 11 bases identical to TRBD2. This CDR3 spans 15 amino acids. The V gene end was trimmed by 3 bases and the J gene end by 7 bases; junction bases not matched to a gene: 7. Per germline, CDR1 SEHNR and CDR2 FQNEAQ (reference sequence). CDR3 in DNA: TGTGCCAGCAGCTTGGGACTAGCGGCAAAAGGGACCCAGTACTTC. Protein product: CASSLGLAAKGTQYF.

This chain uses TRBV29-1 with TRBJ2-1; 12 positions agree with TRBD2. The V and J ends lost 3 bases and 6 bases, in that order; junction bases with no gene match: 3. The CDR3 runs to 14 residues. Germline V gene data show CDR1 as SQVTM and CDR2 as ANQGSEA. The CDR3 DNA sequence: TGCAGCGTTGAGATACTAGCGGGAGGCAATGAGCAGTTCTTC. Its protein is CSVEILAGGNEQFF.

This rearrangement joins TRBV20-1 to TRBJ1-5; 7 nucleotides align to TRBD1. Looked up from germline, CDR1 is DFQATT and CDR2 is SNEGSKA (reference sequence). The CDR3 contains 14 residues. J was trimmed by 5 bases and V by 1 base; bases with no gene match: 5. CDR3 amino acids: CSARGQGGYQPQHF. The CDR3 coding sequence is TGCAGTGCTAGAGGACAGGGAGGATATCAGCCCCAGCATTTT.

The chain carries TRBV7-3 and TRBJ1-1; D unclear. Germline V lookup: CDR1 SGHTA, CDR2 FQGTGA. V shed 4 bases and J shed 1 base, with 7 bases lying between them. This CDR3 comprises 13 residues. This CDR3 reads CASSSGSNTEAFF. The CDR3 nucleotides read TGTGCCAGCAGCTCAGGTTCGAACACTGAAGCTTTCTTT.

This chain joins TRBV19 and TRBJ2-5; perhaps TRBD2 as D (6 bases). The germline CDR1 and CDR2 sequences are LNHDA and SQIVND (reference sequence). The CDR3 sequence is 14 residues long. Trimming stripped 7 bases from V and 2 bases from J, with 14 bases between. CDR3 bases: TGTGCCAGTAATGCGGGACGTACGCAAGAGACCCAGTACTTC. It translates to CASNAGRTQETQYF.

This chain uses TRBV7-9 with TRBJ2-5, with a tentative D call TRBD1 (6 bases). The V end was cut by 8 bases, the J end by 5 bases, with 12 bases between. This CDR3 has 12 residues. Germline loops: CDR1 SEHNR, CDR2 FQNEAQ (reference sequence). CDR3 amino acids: CASRPDSETQYF. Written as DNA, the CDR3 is TGTGCCAGCCGACCGGACAGTGAGACCCAGTACTTC. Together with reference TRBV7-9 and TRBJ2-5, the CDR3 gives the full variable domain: DTGVSQNPRHKITKRGQNVTFRCDPISEHNRLYWYRQTLGQGPEFLTYFQNEAQLEKSRLLSDRFSAERPKGSFSTLEIQRTEQGDSAMYLCASRPDSETQYFGPGTRLLVL.

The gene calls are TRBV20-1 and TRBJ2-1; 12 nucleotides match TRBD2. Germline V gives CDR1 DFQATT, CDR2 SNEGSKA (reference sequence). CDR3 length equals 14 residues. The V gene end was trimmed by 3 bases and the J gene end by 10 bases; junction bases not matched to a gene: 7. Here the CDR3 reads CSARTSGGPLEQFF. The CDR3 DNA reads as TGCAGTGCTAGGACTAGCGGGGGCCCATTGGAGCAGTTCTTC.

CDR3 coding DNA: TGTGCCATCATCGATGATGGTGGCTACACCTTC. This codes for CAIIDDGGYTF. The rearrangement links TRBV10-3 to TRBJ1-2; D is unresolved. The V and J ends lost 7 bases and 7 bases respectively, with 10 bases between them. The CDR3 is made up of 11 amino acids. Germline V gene sequence: CDR1 ENHRY, CDR2 SYGVKD.

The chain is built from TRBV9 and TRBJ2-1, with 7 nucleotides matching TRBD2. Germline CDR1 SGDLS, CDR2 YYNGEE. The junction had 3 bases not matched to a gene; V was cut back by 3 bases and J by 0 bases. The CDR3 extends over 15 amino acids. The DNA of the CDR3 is TGTGCCAGCAGCGACGGCGGGAGCTCCTACAATGAGCAGTTCTTC. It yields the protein CASSDGGSSYNEQFF.

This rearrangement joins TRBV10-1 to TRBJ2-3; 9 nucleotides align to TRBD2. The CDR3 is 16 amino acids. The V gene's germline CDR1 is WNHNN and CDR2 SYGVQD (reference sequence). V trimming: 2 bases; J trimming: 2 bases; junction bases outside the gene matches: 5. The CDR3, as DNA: TGCGCCAGCAGTGAGGCTAGCGGGGAGATCACAGATACGCAGTATTTT. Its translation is CASSEASGEITDTQYF.